This T cell receptor (beta chain) emerged from a study of regulatory T cells in long-lasting Graves disease. Study-level results: Relative to new patients (roughly 950), persistent patients exhibited greater sharing of public clonotypes (around 3,000). TCR diversity was lower in persistent than newly diagnosed Graves' disease.

TCR beta libraries were built with iRepertoire HTBI primers and Arm-PCR of CDR3 regions. Original processing methods: Segment identification across samples yielded some 63 TRBV and roughly 15 TRBJ segments. TCRdb independently ran MiXCR on the multiplex PCR reads; one entry per CDR3 protein. TCRdb's processing, not the authors', yielded these V and J calls. Here the sample spans around 400,000 distinct CDR3 sequences, roughly 24% being singletons. There are 15 residues in the CDR3. V gave up 4 bases and J gave up 4 bases; unmatched junction bases: 11. Germline lookup yields CDR1 DFQATT and CDR2 SNEGSKA (reference sequence). This sample's time point: persistent/refractory GD, antithyroid drugs over 5 years with positive TRAb. After RNA was extracted from PBMCs, the TCR library was made from it. This clonotype was picked up a small number of times. Its antigen is undetermined.

This chain links TRBV20-1 with TRBJ2-7; 9 bases match TRBD2. The clonotype was recovered from a middle-aged woman with Graves disease. The sample consisted of peripheral blood mononuclear cells (PBMCs), taken when the disease was refractory, from a patient treated with antithyroid drugs. The CDR3 loop is CSATPSGIRGYEQYF. The DNA of the CDR3 is TGCAGTGCTACTCCTAGCGGGATAAGGGGGTACGAGCAGTACTTC.